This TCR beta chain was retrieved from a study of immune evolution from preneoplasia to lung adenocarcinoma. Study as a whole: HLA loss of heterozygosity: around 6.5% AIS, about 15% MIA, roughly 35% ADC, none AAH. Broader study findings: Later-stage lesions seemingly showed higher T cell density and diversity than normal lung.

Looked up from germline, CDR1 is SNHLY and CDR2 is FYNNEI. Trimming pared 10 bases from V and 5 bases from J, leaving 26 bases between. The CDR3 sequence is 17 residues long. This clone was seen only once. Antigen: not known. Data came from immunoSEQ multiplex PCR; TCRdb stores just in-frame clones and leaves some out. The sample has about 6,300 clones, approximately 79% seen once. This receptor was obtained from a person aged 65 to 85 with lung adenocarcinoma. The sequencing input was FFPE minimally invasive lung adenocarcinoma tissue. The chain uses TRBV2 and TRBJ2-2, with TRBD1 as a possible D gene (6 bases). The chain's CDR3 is CANTNWGMDSRTGELFF. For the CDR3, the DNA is TGTGCCAACACCAACTGGGGGATGGACAGTCGTACCGGGGAGCTGTTTTTT.